Following are 8 T cell receptor beta chains from one sample sequenced in a study of control samples from healthy donors and cancer patients. Clones were sequenced by immunoSEQ multiplex PCR, and TCRdb holds only the in-frame ones, with some missing. The table has about 82,000 clones, around 91% seen once. The sequenced sample consisted of blood. All receptors come from a man aged 50 to 59 in good health.

The CDR3 coding sequence is TGTGCCAGCAGCCAAGACGGGACTGGGGCCAACGTCCTGACTTTC. It yields the protein CASSQDGTGANVLTF. V gene TRBV14 combines with J gene TRBJ2-6; weak D call: TRBD2 (5 bases). CDR1 is SGHDN and CDR2 is FVKESK in the germline V gene. Trimming cost V 0 bases and J 2 bases, with 5 bases left between them. The CDR3 contains 15 residues.

This CDR3 reads CASSFPGTDTQYF. The CDR3 coding sequence is TGTGCCAGCAGTTTTCCGGGCACAGATACGCAGTATTTT. The chain employs TRBV12-3 or TRBV12-4 and TRBJ2-3, with no clear D. CDR3 length equals 13 residues. V was pared by 3 bases and J by 1 base, with 5 bases between.

The chain uses TRBV6-6 and TRBJ2-5, with 8 bases that match TRBD2. J gave up 1 base and V 6 bases, and 4 bases lay outside the gene matches. The CDR3 has 14 residues. Germline CDR1 and CDR2: MNHNY and SVGAGI (reference sequence). The CDR3 is CASSAGGSQETQYF. The CDR3 DNA sequence: TGTGCCAGCAGCGCGGGGGGCTCCCAAGAGACCCAGTACTTC.

The J gene is TRBJ2-7, the V gene TRBV24-1; no firm D call. The V end lost 2 bases, the J end lost 9 bases, and 13 bases lay between the germline ends. The CDR3 runs 13 residues. The germline V gene encodes CDR1 KGHDR and CDR2 SFDVKD. CDR3 nucleotide sequence: TGTGCCACCAGTGATTACGGGCCTAAAGGGCAGTACTTC. Its protein product is CATSDYGPKGQYF.

This chain uses TRBV24-1 with TRBJ1-2; no clear D gene. This CDR3 comprises 15 residues. Germline V CDR1 and CDR2: KGHDR, SFDVKD. The ends were cut back, 0 bases at V and 4 bases at J, with 11 bases in the middle. The CDR3 protein is CATSDLGGHSYGYTF. The DNA of the CDR3 is TGTGCCACCAGTGATTTGGGAGGTCATTCCTATGGCTACACCTTC.

The chain combines TRBV6-2 or TRBV6-3 with TRBJ2-7; 10 bases align to TRBD2. The CDR3 runs to 15 residues. Trimming at V came to 5 bases and at J to 4 bases, leaving 8 bases not matched to a gene. Per the germline V gene, CDR1 is MNHEY and CDR2 is SVGEGT. CDR3 loop: CASSRLAGALYEQYF. In nucleotides, the CDR3 is TGTGCCAGCAGTCGCCTAGCGGGGGCCTTATACGAGCAGTACTTC.

V is TRBV4-1 and J is TRBJ2-2; 11 bases are a match to TRBD1. Germline CDR1 reads MGHRA; CDR2 reads YSYEKL. There are 20 residues in the CDR3. V dropped 0 bases and J dropped 5; count of bases not matched to a gene: 14. The CDR3 here is CASSQDPGQGGIFGTGELFF. Written as DNA, the CDR3 is TGCGCCAGCAGCCAAGATCCGGGACAGGGGGGTATATTCGGTACCGGGGAGCTGTTTTTT.

This rearrangement joins TRBV7-3 to TRBJ1-1; TRBD1 is a possible D gene (6 bases). The CDR3 has 14 amino acids. V gave up 5 bases and J gave up 0 bases, with 10 bases separating them. The germline CDR1 and CDR2 sequences are SGHTA and FQGTGA. The CDR3 is CASSRTGMNTEAFF. The CDR3, as DNA: TGTGCCAGCAGCCGTACAGGGATGAACACTGAAGCTTTCTTT.